This record concerns one TCR beta chain sequence. This may come from a read error, since a much larger clone is one base off. This entry belongs to a study of CD8 T cells in ankylosing spondylitis. Germline-derived CDR1 and CDR2 are SGDLS and YYNGEE. This CDR3 is 15 amino acids long. TCRdb recomputed calls from the 5' RACE reads with MiXCR, one row per CDR3 protein. This sample has about 140,000 distinct CDR3 sequences, with 7.3% found just once. The clonotype originates from a female donor with ankylosing spondylitis or in good health (not recorded which). The sequenced sample was blood, either unsorted or a sorted T cell fraction (not recorded which). The V gene is TRBV9, the J gene TRBJ1-3; D uncertain. In DNA, the CDR3 is TGTGCCAGCAGCGCCCCAGGAATCTCTGGAAACACCAAATATTTT. Translation gives CASSAPGISGNTKYF.